This T cell receptor (beta chain) is drawn from a study of blood T cell repertoires in COVID-19. The wider study: The United States, Italy and Spain provided the acute and convalescent COVID-19 samples. The analysed material was cDNA or gDNA that came from T cells, B-cell-depleted T cells, or PBMCs.

The junction had 6 bases not matched to a gene; V was cut back by 2 bases and J by 4 bases. The germline V gene encodes CDR1 SGHRS and CDR2 YFSETQ. This CDR3 has 15 residues. As processed by the authors: Amplification of reference gene primers provided the estimated nucleated cell counts. Libraries were prepared by immunoSEQ multiplex PCR; TCRdb keeps only in-frame clonotypes and omits some of them. That table furnishes V, J and clone size, whereas the DNA furnished D and trimming. The sample has about 84,000 clones, around 88% seen once; the top ten hold around 36%. The sample consisted of peripheral blood. The TCR originated in a man at least 80 years old with active or convalescent COVID-19. The V and J genes are TRBV5-1 and TRBJ1-3, with 7 bases fitting TRBD1. This CDR3 is CASSFMGTAGNTIYF. CDR3 in DNA: TGCGCCAGCAGCTTCATGGGGACAGCCGGAAACACCATATATTTT.